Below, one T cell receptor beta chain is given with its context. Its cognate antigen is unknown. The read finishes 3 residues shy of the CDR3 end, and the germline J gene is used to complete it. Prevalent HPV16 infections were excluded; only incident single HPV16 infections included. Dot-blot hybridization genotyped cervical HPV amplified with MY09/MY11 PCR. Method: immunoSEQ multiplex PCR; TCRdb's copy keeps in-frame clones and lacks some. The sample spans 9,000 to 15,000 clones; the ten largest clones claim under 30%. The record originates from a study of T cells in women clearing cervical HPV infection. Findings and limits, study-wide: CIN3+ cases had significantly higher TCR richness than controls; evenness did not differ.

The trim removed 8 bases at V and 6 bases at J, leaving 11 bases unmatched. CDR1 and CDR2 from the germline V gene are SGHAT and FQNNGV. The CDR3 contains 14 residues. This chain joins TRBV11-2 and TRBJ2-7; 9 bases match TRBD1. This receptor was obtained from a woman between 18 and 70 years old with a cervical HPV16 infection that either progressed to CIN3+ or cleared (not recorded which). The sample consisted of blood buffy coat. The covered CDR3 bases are TGTGCCAGCGGCTGGACAGGGGAGGCTATCGAG. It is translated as CASGWTGEAIE. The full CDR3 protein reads CASGWTGEAIEQYF.